These 16 T cell receptor beta chains came from one sample sequenced in a study of control samples from healthy donors and cancer patients. Assay: immunoSEQ multiplex PCR; the TCRdb copy retains only in-frame clones and omits some. This table has 120,000 or so clones, roughly 84% appearing once. Source material: blood. The receptors were gathered from a middle-aged man in good health.

The chain recombines TRBV5-6 with TRBJ2-3; 9 bases fit TRBD2. CDR1 is SGHDT and CDR2 is YYEEEE in the germline V gene. Germline trimming cut 3 bases from V and 4 bases from J; bases unmatched to any gene: 6. This CDR3 has 15 amino acids. CDR3 nucleotides: TGTGCCAGCAGCTACTCAATAGCGGGAGCAGATACGCAGTATTTT. Translated, it gives CASSYSIAGADTQYF.

V gene TRBV4-3 combines with J gene TRBJ2-2; no clear D gene. Germline assignment: CDR1 LGHNA and CDR2 YSLEER. The CDR3 is 15 amino acids. The ends were cut back, 0 bases at V and 0 bases at J, with 5 bases in the middle. The CDR3 DNA reads TGCGCCAGCAGCCAAGAAGGGACGAACACCGGGGAGCTGTTTTTT. Its protein product is CASSQEGTNTGELFF.

The chain is built from TRBV20-1 and TRBJ2-1; D gene ambiguous. Germline V gives CDR1 DFQATT, CDR2 SNEGSKA (reference sequence). V was cut by 2 bases and J by 8 bases, with 7 bases left in between. There are 11 residues in the CDR3. The chain's CDR3 is CSARSFYEQFF. The CDR3 coding sequence is TGCAGTGCTAGATCTTTCTATGAGCAGTTCTTC.

The rearrangement uses TRBV12-5 and TRBJ1-5, with no clear D. The CDR3 covers 16 residues. Germline CDR1 and CDR2: LGHNT and FRNRAP. V was trimmed by 0 bases and J by 4 bases, leaving 13 bases between them. The CDR3 loop reads CASGLVISPMNQPQHF. The CDR3 nucleotides are TGTGCTAGTGGTTTGGTTATCAGCCCGATGAATCAGCCCCAGCATTTT.

The rearrangement uses TRBV14 and TRBJ1-2; TRBD1 matches 9 bases. The CDR3 has 14 amino acids. CDR1 and CDR2 from the germline V gene are SGHDN and FVKESK. V trimming: 6 bases; J trimming: 8 bases; junction bases outside the gene matches: 10. CDR3 coding DNA: TGTGCCAGCAGTCTTACTGGGACAGGGCAAGGCTACACCTTC. The encoded protein is CASSLTGTGQGYTF. The full variable domain, with the rest looked up from reference TRBV14 and TRBJ1-2, is EAGVTQFPSHSVIEKGQTVTLRCDPISGHDNLYWYRRVMGKEIKFLLHFVKESKQDESGMPNNRFLAERTGGTYSTLKVQPAELEDSGVYFCASSLTGTGQGYTFGSGTRLTVV.

This clone has a single count. The CDR3 end shows no conserved phenylalanine or tryptophan, and so a read error is likely. V and J are TRBV6-4 and TRBJ1-2; tentatively, D is TRBD1 (6 bases). Germline CDR1 and CDR2: MRHNA and SNTAGT. Trimming removed 6 bases at V and 4 bases at J, with 15 bases between. The CDR3 is 14 residues long. This CDR3 is CASRQGPTTYGYTL. In DNA form, the CDR3 reads TGTGCCAGCAGACAGGGTCCAACTACCTATGGCTACACCCTC.

J is TRBJ1-3 and V is TRBV11-3; D not resolved. The length of the CDR3 is 14 residues. Per the germline V gene, CDR1 is SGHNT and CDR2 is YENEEA. V lost 5 bases and J 0 bases, leaving 8 bases between the germline ends. The CDR3 DNA reads as TGTGCCAGCAGCCTCGGCAGCTCTGGAAACACCATATATTTT. This sequence encodes CASSLGSSGNTIYF.

The chain recombines TRBV29-1 with TRBJ2-3; D call uncertain. The CDR3 totals 11 residues. The V gene's germline CDR1 is SQVTM and CDR2 ANQGSEA. Trimming left V 8 bases short and J 4 bases short, with 10 bases between. CDR3 protein: CSSLYADTQYF. Written as DNA, the CDR3 is TGCAGCTCCCTGTACGCAGATACGCAGTATTTT.

The chain recombines TRBV18 with TRBJ1-5; 9 bases fit TRBD1. The V gene end was trimmed by 8 bases and the J gene end by 3 bases; junction bases not matched to a gene: 8. The CDR3 is made up of 15 amino acids. Germline CDR1 reads KGHSH; CDR2 reads LQKENI. CDR3 loop: CASGMGQGNNQPQHF. The CDR3 DNA is TGTGCCAGCGGGATGGGACAGGGCAACAATCAGCCCCAGCATTTT.

The chain's CDR3 is CASSDGTGGFRETQYF. CDR3 coding DNA: TGCGCCAGCAGTGATGGGACAGGGGGCTTCAGGGAGACCCAGTACTTC. V usage is TRBV10-1 and J usage is TRBJ2-5, with TRBD1 matching 12 bases. V dropped 3 bases and J dropped 5; count of bases not matched to a gene: 7. The CDR3 consists of 16 residues. The germline gives CDR1 WNHNN, CDR2 SYGVQD (reference sequence).

In its sample, this clone was seen a few times. CDR3 sequence: CASSVGDRGYYNSPLHF. For the CDR3, the DNA is TGTGCCAGCAGCGTCGGGGACAGGGGGTATTATAATTCACCCCTCCACTTT. J is TRBJ1-6 and V is TRBV9; 11 nucleotides agree with TRBD1. Germline CDR1 and CDR2: SGDLS and YYNGEE. This CDR3 region has 17 residues. V shed 2 bases, J shed 4 bases, and the junction held 5 bases outside the gene matches.

The V gene is TRBV9, the J gene TRBJ2-6; D call uncertain. The CDR3 sequence is 17 residues long. Germline CDR1 reads SGDLS; CDR2 reads YYNGEE. V was trimmed by 5 bases and J by 0 bases, leaving 15 bases between them. The CDR3: CASSRDPISSGANVLTF. The CDR3 DNA reads TGTGCCAGCAGTCGAGACCCAATCAGCTCTGGGGCCAACGTCCTGACTTTC.

The chain uses TRBV13 and TRBJ1-2; D not certain. Germline loops: CDR1 PRHDT, CDR2 FYEKMQ (reference sequence). The CDR3 runs 15 residues. Trimming pared 4 bases from V and 8 bases from J, leaving 20 bases between. The CDR3 nucleotides read TGTGCCAGCAGCTCGATAATTCCGGGCCGAAGGGGCTACACCTTC. Residues: CASSSIIPGRRGYTF.

The chain has TRBV18 and TRBJ1-4, with a tentative D call TRBD1 (5 bases). The CDR3 covers 14 residues. Germline V gives CDR1 KGHSH, CDR2 LQKENI. V dropped 4 bases and J dropped 6 bases, with 12 bases sitting between them. CDR3 sequence reads: CASSRVAGYEKLFF. In DNA, the CDR3 is TGTGCCAGCTCACGAGTGGCAGGGTATGAAAAACTGTTTTTT.

The chain joins TRBV6-2 or TRBV6-3 to TRBJ2-7; TRBD2 is a possible D gene (5 bases). Deletions cut 5 bases from V and 7 bases from J, with 9 bases between. Germline CDR1 reads MNHEY; CDR2 reads SVGEGT. CDR3 length equals 11 residues. The DNA for the CDR3 is TGTGCCAGCAGTGGGGAGCGGGAGCAGTACTTC. This encodes CASSGEREQYF.

The chain couples TRBV6-5 to TRBJ2-1, with D possibly being TRBD2 (6 bases). V lost 0 bases and J 7 bases, leaving 16 bases between the germline ends. Germline-derived CDR1 and CDR2 are MNHEY and SVGAGI. This CDR3 has 16 amino acids. In nucleotides, the CDR3 is TGTGCCAGCAGTTACTCTGGGGCCAGCGGGTCTAATGAGCAGTTCTTC. Translated: CASSYSGASGSNEQFF.